The clone carrying this T cell receptor (beta chain) has more than one count but fewer than ten. Its antigen remains unknown. The data stem from a study of T cell repertoires in cytomegalovirus infection. TCRdb itself ran the reads through MiXCR, one entry per CDR3 protein. The table has around 750,000 distinct CDR3 sequences, roughly 33% seen once. Study-wide results and limits: Totalled public TCR beta family frequency picked out people who carried CMV plus the relevant HLA. Ex vivo responses were dominated by HLA-C-restricted CMV-specific TCR beta clonotypes.

Trimming removed 1 base from V and 2 bases from J; junction bases left unmatched: 6. Germline-derived CDR1 and CDR2 are SGHTA and FQGNSA. This CDR3 contains 18 residues. V and J are TRBV7-2 and TRBJ2-2; 11 bases are shared with TRBD2. The clonotype originates from a human donor in good health (CMV status not recorded). Some clones in this sample may be carry-over from other donors' samples. The source was cultured CD8+ T cells from PBMCs, collected from culture after CMV antigen stimulation. CDR3 residues: CASSLGLAGGHNTGELFF. The DNA for the CDR3 is TGTGCCAGCAGCTTAGGCCTAGCGGGGGGCCATAACACCGGGGAGCTGTTTTTT.